These 24 T cell receptor beta chains were all obtained from the same sample, sequenced in a study of OX40 agonist ivuxolimab in advanced cancers. The data were produced by immunoSEQ multiplex PCR, yet TCRdb's version contains in-frame clones alone and is incomplete. In the table there are around 67,000 clones, nearly 90% of which are singletons. The sequencing here drew on CD4+ or CD8+ T cells sorted from blood, taken in a trial of the OX40 agonist ivuxolimab. These receptors were taken from an adult with an advanced solid tumor such as melanoma, head and neck, liver or kidney cancer.

This chain connects TRBV4-3 to TRBJ2-2; D gene unclear. Trimming removed 4 bases at V and 4 bases at J, with 13 bases between. Germline V CDR1 and CDR2: LGHNA, YSLEER. The CDR3 sequence is 15 residues long. The CDR3 region has the DNA TGCGCCAGCAGCCTAGATTCACGATTCACCGGGGAGCTGTTTTTT. The encoded protein is CASSLDSRFTGELFF.

The rearrangement joins TRBV7-9 to TRBJ2-7; 10 bases map to TRBD1. The trim removed 4 bases at V and 5 bases at J, leaving 14 bases unmatched. Germline V gene sequence: CDR1 SEHNR, CDR2 FQNEAQ (reference sequence). This CDR3 is 17 amino acids long. For the CDR3, the DNA is TGTGCCAGCAGCTCCCGCCGGGACAGGGGTCGGGGAGACGAGCAGTACTTC. Its translation: CASSSRRDRGRGDEQYF.

The genes are TRBV19 and TRBJ2-5; D not certain. The CDR3 spans 13 residues. Trimming took 5 bases from V and 0 from J, leaving 7 bases between them. Germline values: CDR1 LNHDA, CDR2 SQIVND (reference sequence). This chain's CDR3 is CASSRSYQETQYF. The DNA for the CDR3 is TGTGCCAGTAGTCGGTCTTACCAAGAGACCCAGTACTTC.

The genes are TRBV4-3 and TRBJ2-1; 8 bases align to TRBD2. The CDR3 consists of 15 residues. Germline V gives CDR1 LGHNA, CDR2 YSLEER. V lost 6 bases, J lost 0 bases, and 4 bases stayed unmatched. The DNA of the CDR3 is TGCGCCAGCAGTGGACTAGCCGGCTCCTACAATGAGCAGTTCTTC. Translation gives CASSGLAGSYNEQFF.

This sequence joins TRBV7-2 and TRBJ2-7; D is unresolved. Trimming shortened V by 5 bases and J by 0 bases, and 11 bases separated the two germline ends. This CDR3 comprises 14 residues. Germline values: CDR1 SGHTA, CDR2 FQGNSA. This CDR3 is CASSHDTLSYEQYF. In nucleotides, the CDR3 is TGTGCCAGCAGCCACGACACCCTCTCCTACGAGCAGTACTTC.

The genes are TRBV29-1 and TRBJ1-1, with 12 bases fitting TRBD1. CDR1 and CDR2 (germline): SQVTM, ANQGSEA. This CDR3 has 18 amino acids. With V trimmed by 6 bases and J by 3 bases, 17 bases remained unmatched. The CDR3 DNA reads as TGCAGCGTGGCCCAGGGGATTTGGGACAGGGGGCAGGACACTGAAGCTTTCTTT. Its translation is CSVAQGIWDRGQDTEAFF.

The V gene is TRBV14, the J gene TRBJ2-2; D may be TRBD2 (6 bases). The CDR3 contains 14 residues. V was trimmed by 6 bases and J by 2 bases, leaving 10 bases between them. Germline assignment: CDR1 SGHDN and CDR2 FVKESK. DNA of the CDR3: TGTGCCAGCAGGGGGACTTTTAACACCGGGGAGCTGTTTTTT. Its translation is CASRGTFNTGELFF.

The chain is built from TRBV7-9 and TRBJ2-1; D unclear. The V and J ends lost 5 bases and 9 bases respectively, with 26 bases between them. The CDR3 covers 17 residues. In germline, CDR1 is SEHNR, CDR2 FQNEAQ (reference sequence). CDR3 nucleotides: TGTGCCAGCAGCCTTCTTTCAGGTTTCCTCGGCCGTAGTGAGCAGTTCTTC. The encoded protein is CASSLLSGFLGRSEQFF.

For the CDR3, the DNA is TGTGCCAGCAGTAGGTACGGGGTCGACAACGTCCTGACTTTC. It is translated as CASSRYGVDNVLTF. The chain links TRBV6-6 to TRBJ2-6, with D possibly matching TRBD2 (5 bases). Trimming removed 5 bases from V and 9 bases from J, with 14 bases in between. The CDR3 extends over 14 amino acids. CDR1 and CDR2 (germline): MNHNY, SVGAGI (reference sequence).

The V gene is TRBV4-2, the J gene TRBJ2-1, with TRBD1 matching over 10 bases. The V gene's germline CDR1 is LGHNA and CDR2 YNFKEQ. Unmatched junction bases numbered 6, after V lost 2 bases and J lost 8 bases. The CDR3 covers 15 residues. In nucleotides, the CDR3 is TGTGCCAGCAGCCAACCCGGGACAGGGGACTATGAGCAGTTCTTC. Protein product: CASSQPGTGDYEQFF.

The V call is TRBV7-8, the J call TRBJ2-5, with 12 bases identical to TRBD2. Trimming cost V 4 bases and J 2 bases; bases outside gene matches: 2. CDR1 SGHVS and CDR2 FQNEAQ come from the germline V gene. The CDR3 sequence is 15 residues long. The CDR3 nucleotides read TGTGCCAGCAGCTCTAGCGGGGGGGTACAAGAGACCCAGTACTTC. Amino acid sequence: CASSSSGGVQETQYF.

This clone was seen more than once but under ten times. The chain couples TRBV7-2 to TRBJ2-5, with TRBD1 matching 10 bases. Germline V CDR1 and CDR2: SGHTA, FQGNSA. The V segment lost 4 bases and the J segment 3 bases; nucleotides outside the gene matches: 11. The CDR3 covers 17 residues. This CDR3 is CASSSGYGTGVKETQYF. DNA of the CDR3: TGTGCCAGCAGCTCGGGGTACGGGACAGGGGTTAAAGAGACCCAGTACTTC.

The CDR3 loop reads CASSLHRSSGNTIYF. The CDR3 region has the DNA TGTGCCAGCAGCTTACACCGTTCCTCTGGAAACACCATATATTTT. This chain uses TRBV7-2 with TRBJ1-3; D is unclear. V lost 2 bases, J lost 0 bases, and 8 bases lay in between. The CDR3 is 15 amino acids. CDR1 is SGHTA and CDR2 is FQGNSA in the germline V gene. Looking up the rest from reference TRBV7-2 and TRBJ1-3 gives the full variable domain: GAGVSQSPSNKVTEKGKDVELRCDPISGHTALYWYRQSLGQGLEFLIYFQGNSAPDKSGLPSDRFSAERTGGSVSTLTIQRTQQEDSAVYLCASSLHRSSGNTIYFGEGSWLTVV.

The V call is TRBV28, the J call TRBJ2-7, with 8 bases aligning to TRBD1. The CDR3 loop spans 15 amino acids. J was trimmed by 3 bases and V by 5 bases; bases with no gene match: 9. Germline lookup yields CDR1 MDHEN and CDR2 SYDVKM. The CDR3 protein is CASSIPTRGHYEQYF. The CDR3 nucleotides are TGTGCCAGCAGTATCCCGACCAGGGGGCACTACGAGCAGTACTTC. The full variable domain, rest sourced from reference TRBV28 and TRBJ2-7, is DVKVTQSSRYLVKRTGEKVFLECVQDMDHENMFWYRQDPGLGLRLIYFSYDVKMKEKGDIPEGYSVSREKKERFSLILESASTNQTSMYLCASSIPTRGHYEQYFGPGTRLTVT.

The rearrangement joins TRBV10-3 to TRBJ2-7, with D perhaps matching TRBD2 (6 bases). V lost 5 bases and J 5 bases, leaving 22 bases between the germline ends. This CDR3 contains 16 residues. CDR1 is ENHRY and CDR2 is SYGVKD in the germline V gene. The CDR3: CAISQRLRAGSDEQYF. The CDR3 DNA sequence: TGTGCCATCAGTCAGAGACTTAGGGCGGGGTCCGACGAGCAGTACTTC.

The V and J genes are TRBV21-1 and TRBJ2-3; no DNA check was done on the table's D call, TRBD2. TRBV21-1 is given as a pseudogene. The CDR3 contains 14 residues. For the CDR3, the DNA is TGTGCCAGCAGCAAGGCGCACGGGGAAGATACGCAGTATTTT. Amino acids: CASSKAHGEDTQYF.

The CDR3 nucleotides are TGTGCCAGCAGTGAAGCCTTCGGAGCGGGCGTTAGCACAGATACGCAGTATTTT. Its protein product is CASSEAFGAGVSTDTQYF. V gene TRBV6-1 combines with J gene TRBJ2-3; a weak D match, TRBD2 (6 bases). Trimming pared 0 bases from V and 0 bases from J, leaving 16 bases between. The CDR3 sequence is 18 residues long. Per the germline V gene, CDR1 is MNHNS and CDR2 is SASEGT.

The gene calls are TRBV10-2 and TRBJ2-5; possibly TRBD1 for D (5 bases). Trimming left V 5 bases short and J 3 bases short, with 25 bases between. Germline V lookup: CDR1 WSHSY, CDR2 SAAADI. The CDR3 totals 18 residues. This CDR3 is CASSSSRGRQGKEETQYF. The CDR3 DNA is TGCGCCAGCAGTTCGTCCCGCGGAAGGCAGGGTAAAGAAGAGACCCAGTACTTC.

Regarding this clone: Mismatch with germline at one junction end may stem from a read error. This chain joins TRBV2 and TRBJ2-1; a weak D match, TRBD2 (7 bases). The germline V gene encodes CDR1 SNHLY and CDR2 FYNNEI. This CDR3 is built from 15 residues. CDR3 nucleotides: TGTGCCAGCAGTCAAGCGAGGGGGGGGTACAATGAGCAGTTCTTC. It encodes CASSQARGGYNEQFF.

The CDR3 DNA reads as TGTGCCTGGAGTGTCGGGAGAGCGGGGAGTTCACCCCTCCACTTT. The encoded protein is CAWSVGRAGSSPLHF. V gene TRBV30 combines with J gene TRBJ1-6; D remains ambiguous. Germline V gives CDR1 GTSNPN, CDR2 SVGIG (reference sequence). V lost 0 bases and J lost 9, with 15 bases in between. CDR3 length: 15 amino acids.

The table lists this clone with a count of one. This sequence joins TRBV2 and TRBJ1-2, with 9 positions matching TRBD1. The germline CDR1 and CDR2 sequences are SNHLY and FYNNEI. CDR3 length equals 13 residues. V lost 6 bases to trimming and J lost 8 bases; unmatched junction nucleotides: 7. For the CDR3, the DNA is TGTGCCAGCAGAGCCGGGACAGGGATCGGCTACACCTTC. Its translation: CASRAGTGIGYTF.

The rearrangement links TRBV4-2 to TRBJ1-1; no definite D call. Germline CDR1 reads LGHNA; CDR2 reads YNFKEQ. Trimming took 4 bases from V and 1 from J, leaving 13 bases between them. This CDR3 has 15 residues. CDR3 DNA sequence: TGTGCCAGCAGCCTACCAGGTGCCTCGAACACTGAAGCTTTCTTT. Protein: CASSLPGASNTEAFF.

This clone was recorded once. The V call is TRBV28, the J call TRBJ2-7, with D unresolved. CDR1 MDHEN and CDR2 SYDVKM come from the germline V gene. Trimming took off 6 bases at V and 2 bases at J, with 8 bases between the two ends. CDR3 length: 12 residues. In nucleotides, the CDR3 is TGTGCCAGCAGCTTCGGTACCTACGAGCAGTACTTC. Amino acids: CASSFGTYEQYF.

The rearrangement uses TRBV19 and TRBJ1-3, with 7 bases matching TRBD1. With V trimmed by 4 bases and J by 0 bases, 3 bases remained unmatched. CDR3 length equals 15 residues. CDR1 LNHDA and CDR2 SQIVND come from the germline V gene (reference sequence). CDR3 nucleotide sequence: TGTGCCAGTAGTAGGGGACAGAACTCTGGAAACACCATATATTTT. It codes for CASSRGQNSGNTIYF.